The sequence of this T cell receptor (beta chain) was determined in a study of blood T cell repertoires in COVID-19. As for the study in general: Whether acute or convalescent, the COVID-19 samples came from the United States, Italy and Spain.

The data were produced by immunoSEQ multiplex PCR, yet TCRdb's version contains in-frame clones alone and is incomplete. The table lists about 240,000 clones, about 83% of them singletons. CDR1 is SGHRS, CDR2 YFSETQ, per germline. V was clipped by 0 bases and J by 5 bases, with 11 bases between them. This CDR3 is 14 amino acids long. Sequencing was performed on peripheral blood. The sequence was obtained from a human donor in a cohort sampled during active COVID-19. The chain combines TRBV5-1 with TRBJ1-1; D uncertain. CDR3 in DNA: TGCGCCAGCAGCTTGGAACAACAGTGGACTGAAGCTTTCTTT. Protein sequence: CASSLEQQWTEAFF. The entire variable domain, with the rest obtained from reference TRBV5-1 and TRBJ1-1, is as follows: KAGVTQTPRYLIKTRGQQVTLSCSPISGHRSVSWYQQTPGQGLQFLFEYFSETQRNKGNFPGRFSGRQFSNSRSEMNVSTLELGDSALYLCASSLEQQWTEAFFGQGTRLTVV.